The clone carrying this T cell receptor beta chain was seen more than once but under ten times. Its antigen remains unknown. Scientists ran DNA taken from cultured CD4+ T cells through the Oncomine TCR Beta short-read assay for sequencing. The template was genomic DNA from cultured CD4+ T cells. TCRdb recomputed calls from the PCR reads with MiXCR, one row per CDR3 protein. The repertoire holds about 6,000 distinct CDR3 sequences, with roughly 33% as singletons. The CDR3 has 14 amino acids. Per germline, CDR1 SEHNR and CDR2 FQNEAQ (reference sequence). The V and J ends lost 3 bases and 6 bases respectively, with 14 bases between them. Described treatment: approximately 11-day PBMC culture with coronavirus spike peptide pools or control peptides (ViraFEST assay). From the unexposed donor, CD4+ T cells were collected ahead of the COVID-19 pandemic (2011-2018). IL-2 at roughly 9.2 IU/ml and peptide pools at approximately 9.6 ug/ml were added to PBMCs cultured at over 1.5 million per well. Cells permitting, SARS-CoV-2 S/N served as probes for unexposed-donor CD4+ T cells, and four cold-coronavirus spikes did too.

This specimen belongs to a study of vaccination and CD4 T cells after COVID-19. This receptor was identified in a human donor in good health. The material sequenced was CD4+ T cells from blood, cultured in vitro. The chain has TRBV7-9 and TRBJ1-1; D ambiguous. The CDR3 here is CASSFVGMGAEAFF. In DNA, the CDR3 is TGTGCCAGCAGCTTTGTGGGGATGGGCGCTGAAGCTTTCTTT.